These T cell receptor beta chains were read from a single sample in a study of cytomegalovirus exposure and HLA in healthy donors. Data came from immunoSEQ multiplex PCR; TCRdb stores just in-frame clones and leaves some out. This sample carries about 100,000 clones, around 76% of them seen once, and the ten largest clones take 4%. The sequenced material came from PBMCs. These receptors came from a woman aged 45-65 years in good health and CMV-seropositive. CDR3s include the opening cysteine and the closing phenylalanine or tryptophan. Fields, in order: clone size, D gene, V gene, J gene, CDR3 DNA, CDR3 protein. D genes are given only for firm matches. Size values are once, few and many counts, or a class for expanded clones, and some rows have none.

>NA|NA|TRBV6-6|TRBJ2-7
TGTGCCAGCAGCCCGGGATACTACGAGCAGTACTTC
CASSPGYYEQYF
>NA|NA|TRBV2|TRBJ2-7
TGTGCCAGCAGTGAAACATCGCATATCAACGACGAGCAGTACTTC
CASSETSHINDEQYF
>NA|NA|TRBV7-8|TRBJ1-5
TGTGCCAGCAGCTTCTCAGGACAGAGCAATCAGCCCCAGCATTTT
CASSFSGQSNQPQHF
>NA|NA|TRBV19|TRBJ1-5
TGTGCCAGTAGTATCAGAGGGTACGGGGGTTTACAACAGCCCCAGCATTTT
CASSIRGYGGLQQPQHF
>NA|TRBD1|TRBV19|TRBJ2-7
TGTGCCAGTAGTAGGGGACAGGGTGGCGGCGAGCAGTACTTC
CASSRGQGGGEQYF
>NA|TRBD2|TRBV7-8|TRBJ2-7
TGTGCCAGCAGCTTCGGACTAGCAATCTCCGGCGAGCAGTACTTC
CASSFGLAISGEQYF
>NA|NA|TRBV28|TRBJ1-1
TGTGCCAGCAGTTTTGGAACAGGGAACACTGAAGCTTTCTTT
CASSFGTGNTEAFF
>NA|TRBD1|TRBV7-6|TRBJ1-1
TGTGCCAGCAGCACCAGGACAGGGGTGAACACTGAAGCTTTCTTT
CASSTRTGVNTEAFF
>NA|NA|TRBV7-8|TRBJ2-1
TGTGCCAGCAGCTTGGGCAGGGTAGTCGTCAATGAGCAGTTCTTC
CASSLGRVVVNEQFF
>NA|NA|TRBV7-9|TRBJ2-1
TGTGCCAGCACGGGGGACCATCACGTACCCCACAATGAGCAGTTCTTC
CASTGDHHVPHNEQFF
>NA|TRBD1|TRBV5-8|TRBJ2-2
TGTGCCAGCAGCTATGGTGGGAGACAGGGGACTACCGGGGAGCTGTTTTTT
CASSYGGRQGTTGELFF
>few|NA|TRBV18|TRBJ1-3
TGTGCCAGCTCACCACCCCGCGGCACCATATATTTT
CASSPPRGTIYF
>NA|NA|TRBV10-3|TRBJ2-7
TGTGCCATCAGCGCCGACGACAGGCCGCCCTACGAGCAGTACTTC
CAISADDRPPYEQYF
>NA|NA|TRBV19|TRBJ1-1
TGTGCCAGTAGTATAGATATAGGATTTGCCAGGGGCAACACTGAAGCTTTCTTT
CASSIDIGFARGNTEAFF
>NA|NA|TRBV15|TRBJ2-1
TGTGCCACCAGCAAGACAGCCACAGAGCAGTTCTTC
CATSKTATEQFF